This is a list of T cell receptor beta chains from one sample in a study of blood T cell repertoires in COVID-19. Measured with immunoSEQ multiplex PCR; TCRdb has only the in-frame clones, and not every one. Counted here are about 140,000 clones, around 80% occurring once; the ten biggest clones make up under 6%. Sample: peripheral blood. The receptor set was obtained from an elderly woman with active or convalescent COVID-19. Each CDR3 is given without its conserved first and last residue. Fields, in order: V gene, clone size, J gene, CDR3 protein. Some rows mark clone size as missing; the rest say once, few, many or name a class of expanded clone.

>TRBV7-8|once|TRBJ2-5
ASSLGIAGANQETQY
>TRBV5-1|-|TRBJ2-2
ASSLAGTYTGELF
>TRBV7-3|-|TRBJ2-3
ASSLLGLAGTDTQY
>TRBV7-2|-|TRBJ2-7
ASSLHRTGGAGEQY
>TRBV6-1|few|TRBJ1-5
ASSDRGFSNQPQH
>TRBV6-6|-|TRBJ1-4
ASSDRGNVGEKLF
>TRBV4-2|-|TRBJ2-1
ASSQDGTWGGNEQF
>TRBV3-1/TRBV3-2|-|TRBJ2-5
ASSQDFGQGDFGGRETQY
>TRBV5-5|-|TRBJ2-1
ASSLLPSGGAPNEQF
>TRBV18|-|TRBJ1-3
ASSPPGSSTGNTIY
>TRBV19|few|TRBJ1-1
ASSTAAGAF
>TRBV28|-|TRBJ1-2
ASMIQGFGYGYT
>TRBV4-1|-|TRBJ1-1
ASSQLRGRDEAF
>TRBV3-1/TRBV3-2|-|TRBJ2-2
ASSWTGDTGELF
>TRBV5-1|-|TRBJ1-6
ASSSGGRASGNSPLH
>TRBV29-1|-|TRBJ2-2
SASRGRTGELF
>TRBV10-1|once|TRBJ2-1
ASSPAGGSYNEQF
>TRBV19|few|TRBJ2-1
ASSNLGQGGRHEQF
>TRBV7-9|few|TRBJ1-1
ASSRDGTEKAF
>TRBV6-5|-|TRBJ2-5
ASSPRTKDQY
>TRBV11-2|-|TRBJ1-2
ASSTDRGYGYT
>TRBV28|-|TRBJ2-7
ASSQQGALYYEQY
>TRBV4-3|-|TRBJ2-4
ASSQEWQGAGVKNIQY
>TRBV7-9|-|TRBJ2-5
ASSSGDRAETQY
>TRBV19|-|TRBJ1-3
ASSPLGEAGNTIY
>TRBV6-5|-|TRBJ2-3
ASSYSSGFSTDTQY
>TRBV21-1|-|TRBJ1-5
ASSSYTRVSIWGQH
>TRBV19|-|TRBJ1-4
ASTSRTGQVEKLF
>TRBV12-3/TRBV12-4|-|TRBJ2-7
ASRRTGFYEQY
>TRBV19|few|TRBJ2-1
ASSSLVSYNEQF
>TRBV5-4|few|TRBJ2-1
ASSKDRGHNEQF
>TRBV19|-|TRBJ2-2
ASSITANTGELF
>TRBV2|-|TRBJ1-2
ASSGGYYGYT
>TRBV7-2|-|TRBJ2-1
ASGAGGPYEQF
>TRBV15|-|TRBJ1-4
ATSRPGDRDRNNEKLF
>TRBV28|-|TRBJ1-1
ASSRKGFMAF
>TRBV11-3|-|TRBJ2-1
ASQASGGKVQF
>TRBV5-1|once|TRBJ1-2
ASSLEGKTNYGYT
>TRBV1|-|TRBJ1-4
TSSLRDREVRKLF
>TRBV9|-|TRBJ2-3
ASSVSPSPSTDTQY
>TRBV2|-|TRBJ1-1
ASSEASRGYVNTEAF
>TRBV29-1|-|TRBJ2-2
SVSQGTYTGELF
>TRBV6-4|-|TRBJ1-2
ASSDADRGQARGYT
>TRBV5-1|-|TRBJ1-1
ASSSQGANTEAF
>TRBV5-6|-|TRBJ1-6
ASSFVNSPLH
>TRBV5-1|-|TRBJ1-3
ASSAYRGSPSGNTIY
>TRBV24-1|few|TRBJ2-3
ATRGQPSTDTQY
>TRBV29-1|-|TRBJ2-2
SVEVSANTGELF
>TRBV19|-|TRBJ1-2
ASSLGQGNYGYT
>TRBV10-3|-|TRBJ2-5
ATTALAGGETQY
>TRBV27|-|TRBJ2-3
ASGTSGGVLSRTDTQY
>TRBV10-3|-|TRBJ1-1
AISVGDTTEAF
>TRBV9|-|TRBJ2-1
ASSPMGLAYNEQF
>TRBV5-1|-|TRBJ2-3
ASSLYPATSSREAQY